The 20 T cell receptor beta chains below were found in one sample sequenced in a study of blood T cell repertoires in COVID-19. Profiling relied on immunoSEQ multiplex PCR, and the TCRdb table lists in-frame clones only, not all of them. Of about 140,000 clones listed, around 84% are singletons. The sample taken for sequencing was peripheral blood. The receptor set was obtained from a human donor in a cohort sampled during active COVID-19.

The chain has TRBV7-8 and TRBJ2-2; D may be TRBD1 (5 bases). V lost 0 bases to trimming and J lost 0 bases, with 23 bases between them. Germline V lookup: CDR1 SGHVS, CDR2 FQNEAQ. The length of the CDR3 is 21 residues. Here the CDR3 reads CASSLAMTATLINTNTGELFF. CDR3 coding DNA: TGTGCCAGCAGCTTAGCGATGACAGCCACTCTAATTAATACGAACACCGGGGAGCTGTTTTTT.

This clone has just one count. The V call is TRBV5-1, the J call TRBJ2-2; 7 positions agree with TRBD2. CDR1 is SGHRS, CDR2 YFSETQ, per germline. The V gene end was trimmed by 3 bases and the J gene end by 3 bases; junction bases not matched to a gene: 17. This CDR3 has 19 amino acids. This CDR3 is CASSSGSGGVGTDTGELFF. CDR3 nucleotide sequence: TGCGCCAGCAGCTCGGGTTCGGGAGGTGTCGGAACGGACACCGGGGAGCTGTTTTTT.

V gene TRBV25-1 combines with J gene TRBJ2-7; possibly TRBD1 for D (6 bases). The ends were cut back, 5 bases at V and 3 bases at J, with 20 bases in the middle. From germline, CDR1 is MGHDK and CDR2 SYGVNS. The CDR3 is 16 residues long. CDR3 sequence (DNA): TGTGCCAGCAGTTTCCCTACAGGGTCTCGGGGCTACGAGCAGTACTTC. It is translated as CASSFPTGSRGYEQYF.

The chain is built from TRBV5-1 and TRBJ2-1; 7 bases fit TRBD2. With 4 bases clipped from V and 13 bases from J, the junction kept 8 bases outside the gene matches. The CDR3 is made up of 12 amino acids. Looked up from germline, CDR1 is SGHRS and CDR2 is YFSETQ. CDR3: CASSLNSGRQFF. The CDR3 DNA follows: TGCGCCAGCAGCCTCAATAGCGGGCGCCAGTTCTTC.

This clone was detected once. The V gene is TRBV28, the J gene TRBJ2-5; D is possibly TRBD2 (6 bases). The CDR3 length is 14 residues. V was clipped by 6 bases and J by 4 bases, with 15 bases between them. Per germline, CDR1 MDHEN and CDR2 SYDVKM. This chain's CDR3 is CASSSPPGGETQYF. As DNA, the CDR3 is TGTGCCAGCAGCAGTCCCCCCGGGGGAGAGACCCAGTACTTC.

The rearrangement joins TRBV6-5 to TRBJ1-1; D is uncertain. Trimming pared 2 bases from V and 4 bases from J, leaving 8 bases between. Germline assignment: CDR1 MNHEY and CDR2 SVGAGI. The CDR3 is 13 residues long. The CDR3 coding sequence is TGTGCCAGCAGTTACACTGGGAGCACTGAAGCTTTCTTT. This codes for CASSYTGSTEAFF.

This chain connects TRBV3-1 (or the pseudogene TRBV3-2) to TRBJ2-5; TRBD1 might be the D (5 bases). Per germline, CDR1 LGHDT and CDR2 YNNKEL (reference sequence). Trimming took 3 bases from V and 1 from J, leaving 15 bases between them. This CDR3 has 16 amino acids. The CDR3 sequence: CASSHAPTAPQETQYF. The CDR3 DNA reads as TGTGCCAGCAGCCACGCCCCGACAGCCCCCCAAGAGACCCAGTACTTC.

The chain is built from TRBV3-1 (or the pseudogene TRBV3-2) and TRBJ2-7; D is possibly TRBD2 (7 bases). CDR1 and CDR2 from the germline V gene are LGHDT and YNNKEL (reference sequence). This CDR3 spans 15 amino acids. V gave up 3 bases and J gave up 3 bases, with 15 bases separating them. In DNA, the CDR3 is TGTGCCAGCAGCCACCTAGGGAGGGGGGGCTACGAGCAGTACTTC. It specifies CASSHLGRGGYEQYF.

V gene TRBV30 combines with J gene TRBJ1-2, with 7 bases matching TRBD1. In germline, CDR1 is GTSNPN, CDR2 SVGIG (reference sequence). With 7 bases clipped from V and 2 bases from J, the junction kept 16 bases outside the gene matches. CDR3 length: 16 amino acids. The CDR3 DNA reads TGTGCCTACCTGTCAACAGGGGCCCTCAGGAACTATGGCTACACCTTC. The encoded protein is CAYLSTGALRNYGYTF.

The rearrangement uses TRBV7-6 and TRBJ2-5; no clear D. The germline CDR1 and CDR2 sequences are SGHVS and FNYEAQ. V shed 3 bases and J shed 5 bases, with 16 bases lying between them. This CDR3 comprises 15 residues. CDR3 DNA sequence: TGTGCCAGCAGCTTGGTGATCCCACCTCGGGAGACCCAGTACTTC. Translated, it gives CASSLVIPPRETQYF.

The V call is TRBV18, the J call TRBJ1-1; maybe TRBD1 (6 bases). Germline loops: CDR1 KGHSH, CDR2 LQKENI. CDR3 size: 16 residues. V shed 0 bases and J shed 3 bases, with 14 bases lying between them. CDR3 residues: CASSPPASGVYTEAFF. CDR3 bases: TGTGCCAGCTCACCACCCGCCTCAGGGGTGTACACTGAAGCTTTCTTT.

The gene calls are TRBV28 and TRBJ1-2; 11 bases align to TRBD1. This CDR3 is built from 14 residues. Germline V CDR1 and CDR2: MDHEN, SYDVKM. V dropped 6 bases and J dropped 6; count of bases not matched to a gene: 6. CDR3 nucleotide sequence: TGTGCCAGCAGCTTAGGGACAGGGGGAAATGGCTACACCTTC. This translates into CASSLGTGGNGYTF.

This chain links TRBV4-1 with TRBJ2-2; TRBD1 matches at 9 bases. Germline V lookup: CDR1 MGHRA, CDR2 YSYEKL. The CDR3 totals 18 residues. The V gene end was trimmed by 3 bases and the J gene end by 1 base; junction bases not matched to a gene: 9. The CDR3 protein is CASSHPRDRVMNTGELFF. CDR3 bases: TGCGCCAGCAGCCACCCCCGGGACAGGGTTATGAACACCGGGGAGCTGTTTTTT.

This sequence joins TRBV6-5 and TRBJ1-2; D may be TRBD1 (5 bases). The V gene's germline CDR1 is MNHEY and CDR2 SVGAGI. This CDR3 comprises 16 residues. The germline V and J ends were trimmed by 4 bases and 0 bases, with 15 bases remaining between them. For the CDR3, the DNA is TGTGCCAGCAGTTCCTTCCGGGACTCAGCTAACTATGGCTACACCTTC. Amino acid sequence: CASSSFRDSANYGYTF.

The chain has TRBV4-1 and TRBJ2-5, with 7 bases identical to TRBD2. Germline V gene data show CDR1 as MGHRA and CDR2 as YSYEKL. J lost 1 base, V lost 3 bases, and 8 bases had no gene match. The CDR3 is 16 residues long. The CDR3 region is CASSQGGTGRQETQYF. In DNA form, the CDR3 reads TGCGCCAGCAGCCAGGGGGGGACGGGTCGCCAAGAGACCCAGTACTTC.

The V gene is TRBV11-2, the J gene TRBJ2-3, with 10 positions matching TRBD2. Germline V gene lookup returns CDR1 SGHAT and CDR2 FQNNGV. The trim removed 1 base at V and 6 bases at J, leaving 4 bases unmatched. The CDR3 totals 15 residues. CDR3 DNA sequence: TGTGCCAGCAGCTTAGGAGCGGGAGGGCCCGATACGCAGTATTTT. Translation gives CASSLGAGGPDTQYF.

Regarding this clone: Other DNA sequences in this specimen translate into the identical CDR3. The V gene is TRBV7-9, the J gene TRBJ1-4; 9 positions match TRBD1. Losses at the gene ends were 4 bases for V and 4 bases for J; bases not matched to a gene: 1. This CDR3 comprises 14 residues. Looked up from germline, CDR1 is SEHNR and CDR2 is FQNEAQ (reference sequence). The CDR3 DNA follows: TGTGCCAGCAGCTGGGGACAGGGTAATGAAAAACTGTTTTTT. It is translated as CASSWGQGNEKLFF.

The chain employs TRBV18 and TRBJ2-5; D remains ambiguous. CDR3 length: 13 residues. CDR1 and CDR2 (germline): KGHSH, LQKENI. Between the trimmed V and J ends, which lost 1 base and 2 bases, there was a span of 5 bases. The CDR3 DNA sequence: TGTGCCAGCTCACCACGTAATCAAGAGACCCAGTACTTC. It translates to CASSPRNQETQYF.

In this sample, this clone turned up once. CDR3 nucleotide sequence: TGTGCCAGCAGTGAATTTCAAGGGAGCTCCTACAATGAGCAGTTCTTC. Amino acids: CASSEFQGSSYNEQFF. The chain employs TRBV25-1 and TRBJ2-1, with D possibly matching TRBD2 (5 bases). Trimming cost V 1 base and J 0 bases, with 10 bases left between them. The CDR3 loop spans 16 amino acids. Germline CDR1 reads MGHDK; CDR2 reads SYGVNS.

The count of this clone is one. The V call is TRBV24-1, the J call TRBJ2-5; 10 positions agree with TRBD2. Germline V gene data show CDR1 as KGHDR and CDR2 as SFDVKD. The CDR3 runs 15 residues. The V segment lost 2 bases and the J segment 1 base; nucleotides outside the gene matches: 0. The CDR3 here is CATSDWTSGQETQYF. The CDR3 region has the DNA TGTGCCACCAGTGATTGGACTAGCGGCCAAGAGACCCAGTACTTC.